Each of the 9 T cell receptor beta chains below was sequenced from the same sample in a study of OX40 agonist ivuxolimab in advanced cancers. Assay used: immunoSEQ multiplex PCR; TCRdb lists only in-frame clones, some missing. The data hold some 17,000 clones, with approximately 86% observed a single time. The sequencing here drew on CD4+ or CD8+ T cells sorted from blood, taken in a trial of the OX40 agonist ivuxolimab. The origin of the receptors is an adult with an advanced solid tumor such as melanoma, head and neck, liver or kidney cancer.

The chain is built from TRBV7-2 and TRBJ2-5; D is possibly TRBD2 (6 bases). This CDR3 contains 16 residues. Germline loops: CDR1 SGHTA, CDR2 FQGNSA. The V end was cut by 0 bases, the J end by 5 bases, with 16 bases between. This CDR3 is CASSLASRSGGETQYF. The CDR3 DNA reads as TGTGCCAGCAGCTTAGCGAGTCGGTCAGGAGGGGAGACCCAGTACTTC. The full variable domain, completed using reference TRBV7-2 and TRBJ2-5, is GAGVSQSPSNKVTEKGKDVELRCDPISGHTALYWYRQSLGQGLEFLIYFQGNSAPDKSGLPSDRFSAERTGGSVSTLTIQRTQQEDSAVYLCASSLASRSGGETQYFGPGTRLLVL.

This chain connects TRBV25-1 to TRBJ2-3, with D hard to call. Trimming shortened V by 8 bases and J by 7 bases, and 19 bases separated the two germline ends. CDR3 length: 14 amino acids. In germline, CDR1 is MGHDK, CDR2 SYGVNS. CDR3 protein: CASGEFRVVNTQYF. The CDR3 DNA reads TGTGCCAGCGGAGAGTTTCGAGTAGTAAATACGCAGTATTTT.

This chain uses TRBV29-1 with TRBJ2-7; weak D call: TRBD1 (6 bases). The V gene lost 6 bases and the J gene lost 2 bases, with 23 bases spanning the gap. CDR3 length: 16 residues. The V gene's germline CDR1 is SQVTM and CDR2 ANQGSEA. The CDR3 spells CSVSGQLERGTYEQYF. The CDR3 nucleotides are TGCAGCGTCTCCGGACAGTTGGAACGGGGAACCTACGAGCAGTACTTC.

The genes are TRBV10-3 and TRBJ2-7, with TRBD1 matching over 7 bases. The ends lost 2 bases at V and 1 base at J; junction bases unmatched: 5. The CDR3 has 15 amino acids. The germline gives CDR1 ENHRY, CDR2 SYGVKD. This CDR3 is CAISEGDRVSYEQYF. For the CDR3, the DNA is TGTGCCATCAGTGAGGGCGACAGGGTATCCTACGAGCAGTACTTC.

This clone was detected only a few times. The gene calls are TRBV5-8 and TRBJ1-1; TRBD1 agrees at 10 bases. With 0 bases clipped from V and 10 bases from J, the junction kept 12 bases outside the gene matches. Germline-derived CDR1 and CDR2 are SGHTS and YDEGEE. This CDR3 has 16 residues. CDR3 sequence reads: CASSLGLGDRGESAFF. The CDR3 nucleotides are TGTGCCAGCAGCTTGGGATTAGGGGACAGGGGAGAGTCAGCTTTCTTT.

The genes are TRBV27 and TRBJ2-3, with 10 bases identical to TRBD1. This CDR3 is built from 15 residues. J was trimmed by 4 bases and V by 4 bases; bases with no gene match: 5. The germline gives CDR1 MNHEY, CDR2 SMNVEV (reference sequence). CDR3 nucleotides: TGTGCCAGCAGTTCCCGGACAGGGGGGGCAGATACGCAGTATTTT. Translating it yields CASSSRTGGADTQYF.

The chain is built from TRBV10-3 and TRBJ1-2; 7 bases line up with TRBD1. Germline V gene data show CDR1 as ENHRY and CDR2 as SYGVKD. J was trimmed by 4 bases and V by 10 bases; bases with no gene match: 6. The CDR3 runs 12 residues. CDR3 coding DNA: TGTGCCACTGCGGGACAGCTCTATGGCTACACCTTC. This encodes CATAGQLYGYTF.

The V call is TRBV2, the J call TRBJ2-2; unclear D gene. Trimming left V 6 bases short and J 4 bases short, with 12 bases between. Germline V lookup: CDR1 SNHLY, CDR2 FYNNEI. This CDR3 region has 14 residues. CDR3 loop: CASRGMSSTGELFF. The CDR3 nucleotides are TGTGCCAGCAGGGGCATGTCGTCCACCGGGGAGCTGTTTTTT.

The V gene is TRBV28, the J gene TRBJ1-5; D not resolved. The CDR3 runs 12 residues. V lost 3 bases and J 9 bases, leaving 9 bases between the germline ends. CDR1 and CDR2 from the germline V gene are MDHEN and SYDVKM. The CDR3 coding sequence is TGTGCCAGCAGTTTTGAGCTCCGGCCCCAGCATTTT. Translated: CASSFELRPQHF. The whole variable domain, remainder taken from reference TRBV28 and TRBJ1-5, is DVKVTQSSRYLVKRTGEKVFLECVQDMDHENMFWYRQDPGLGLRLIYFSYDVKMKEKGDIPEGYSVSREKKERFSLILESASTNQTSMYLCASSFELRPQHFGDGTRLSIL.